The 23 T cell receptor beta chains presented below share a single source sample, sequenced in a study of beta chain features in type 1 diabetes. cDNA synthesis used the whole RNA isolate, giving expressed TCRB sequences. TCRdb's copy holds only in-frame clones and misses some; the assay was immunoSEQ multiplex PCR. The profile shows 140,000 or so clones, around an eighth of them singletons. Regarding the study as a whole: Moderate but significant shortening of TCRB CDR3s was recorded in all four CD4+ subsets from Type 1 diabetes patients.

Antigen specificity for these receptors is unknown. The sequenced material came from central memory CD4+ T cells from blood. Every receptor here comes from a man between 18 and 29 years old with type 1 diabetes.

The chain links TRBV5-4 to TRBJ2-2; tentative D call: TRBD2 (5 bases). The CDR3 is 14 amino acids. Germline-derived CDR1 and CDR2 are SGHNT and YYREEE (reference sequence). V shed 4 bases and J shed 3 bases, with 10 bases lying between them. The CDR3 coding sequence is TGTGCCAGCAGCCCGCGGACTCACACCGGGGAGCTGTTTTTT. As protein: CASSPRTHTGELFF. Looking up the rest from reference TRBV5-4 and TRBJ2-2 gives the full variable domain: ETGVTQSPTHLIKTRGQQVTLRCSSQSGHNTVSWYQQALGQGPQFIFQYYREEENGRGNFPPRFSGLQFPNYSSELNVNALELDDSALYLCASSPRTHTGELFFGEGSRLTVL.

The chain uses TRBV7-9 and TRBJ1-2; 8 bases map to TRBD1. The CDR3 sequence is 16 residues long. CDR1 SEHNR and CDR2 FQNEAQ come from the germline V gene (reference sequence). The J segment lost 7 bases and the V segment lost 5 bases, leaving 15 bases of the junction unmatched. CDR3 nucleotide sequence: TGTGCCAGCAGCCCCGCGGAGGGGACAGGCCCTCTTGGCTACACCTTC. Encoded protein: CASSPAEGTGPLGYTF.

This chain links TRBV9 with TRBJ2-7, with D possibly being TRBD2 (6 bases). V lost 8 bases and J lost 2, with 17 bases in between. The CDR3 has 14 residues. Germline V lookup: CDR1 SGDLS, CDR2 YYNGEE. The CDR3 DNA reads as TGTGCCAGTAACCCCGGGACTGGACCCTACGAGCAGTACTTC. It encodes CASNPGTGPYEQYF.

This clone came up a few times. This chain connects TRBV4-1 to TRBJ1-3; 9 nucleotides line up with TRBD1. Trimming removed 5 bases from V and 3 bases from J; junction bases left unmatched: 5. From germline, CDR1 is MGHRA and CDR2 YSYEKL. CDR3 size: 15 residues. The CDR3 sequence is CASSAGQGRGNTIYF. The CDR3 nucleotides are TGCGCCAGCAGCGCGGGACAGGGCCGTGGAAACACCATATATTTT.

This rearrangement joins TRBV30 to TRBJ1-5; D uncertain. Germline V gene lookup returns CDR1 GTSNPN and CDR2 SVGIG (reference sequence). V was shortened by 1 base and J by 8 bases, with 9 bases between the two germline ends. The CDR3 runs 12 residues. The CDR3 coding sequence is TGTGCCTGGAGTGCCCTCCGGGAGCCCCAGCATTTT. Its protein is CAWSALREPQHF.

J is TRBJ2-2 and V is TRBV18; 9 nucleotides agree with TRBD1. The CDR3 runs 17 residues. V lost 2 bases, J lost 0 bases, and 4 bases stayed unmatched. Germline assignment: CDR1 KGHSH and CDR2 LQKENI. In nucleotides, the CDR3 is TGTGCCAGCTCACCAGAAGGGACAGGGACGAACACCGGGGAGCTGTTTTTT. This gives the protein CASSPEGTGTNTGELFF.

The chain recombines TRBV9 with TRBJ1-6, with unresolved D. Trimming removed 0 bases from V and 8 bases from J, with 3 bases in between. The length of the CDR3 is 12 residues. The germline V gene encodes CDR1 SGDLS and CDR2 YYNGEE. CDR3 bases: TGTGCCAGCAGCGTAGGATATTCACCCCTCCACTTT. Its translation is CASSVGYSPLHF.

The chain joins TRBV7-2 to TRBJ2-3; 12 bases line up with TRBD2. V shed 1 base, J shed 5 bases, and the junction held 7 bases outside the gene matches. This CDR3 comprises 17 residues. The V gene's germline CDR1 is SGHTA and CDR2 FQGNSA. CDR3 nucleotides: TGTGCCAGCAGCTTAGATCTAGCGGGGGGGCCCGGAGATACGCAGTATTTT. Residues: CASSLDLAGGPGDTQYF.

This clone was detected ten times or more. The chain joins TRBV7-9 to TRBJ2-1, with 10 bases fitting TRBD2. CDR3 length: 15 amino acids. Germline values: CDR1 SEHNR, CDR2 FQNEAQ (reference sequence). V dropped 6 bases and J dropped 2; count of bases not matched to a gene: 4. Here the CDR3 reads CASRDTSGAYNEQFF. The CDR3 DNA follows: TGTGCCAGCAGGGACACTAGCGGGGCCTACAATGAGCAGTTCTTC.

The chain employs TRBV18 and TRBJ2-5; D is unresolved. The CDR3 is 11 amino acids. Germline assignment: CDR1 KGHSH and CDR2 LQKENI. Deletions cut 6 bases from V and 1 base from J, with 3 bases between. This CDR3 reads CASSAQETQYF. CDR3 nucleotide sequence: TGTGCCAGCTCCGCCCAAGAGACCCAGTACTTC.

This clone was seen more than once but under ten times. This rearrangement joins TRBV9 to TRBJ1-2; 10 nucleotides line up with TRBD1. The CDR3 has 16 amino acids. The J segment lost 3 bases and the V segment lost 1 base, leaving 6 bases of the junction unmatched. Germline V gene sequence: CDR1 SGDLS, CDR2 YYNGEE. The CDR3 coding sequence is TGTGCCAGCAGCGTATCGACAGGGGGCTTTGACTATGGCTACACCTTC. Translation: CASSVSTGGFDYGYTF. The full variable domain, rest sourced from reference TRBV9 and TRBJ1-2, is DSGVTQTPKHLITATGQRVTLRCSPRSGDLSVYWYQQSLDQGLQFLIQYYNGEERAKGNILERFSAQQFPDLHSELNLSSLELGDSALYFCASSVSTGGFDYGYTFGSGTRLTVV.

The chain couples TRBV6-5 to TRBJ1-1; D call uncertain. CDR1 MNHEY and CDR2 SVGAGI come from the germline V gene. Trimming pared 0 bases from V and 6 bases from J, leaving 17 bases between. The CDR3 is 16 residues long. The CDR3 coding sequence is TGTGCCAGCAGTTACTCGCCTGATCCCCTGAGGGCTGAAGCTTTCTTT. The encoded protein is CASSYSPDPLRAEAFF.

There are many counts of this clone. J is TRBJ2-1 and V is TRBV2; D may correspond to TRBD1 or TRBD2 (5 bases each). Germline-derived CDR1 and CDR2 are SNHLY and FYNNEI. The CDR3 contains 14 residues. Trimming took off 10 bases at V and 8 bases at J, with 21 bases between the two ends. The CDR3 is CATAPPSGPYEQFF. CDR3 nucleotide sequence: TGTGCCACCGCACCGCCCTCGGGGCCCTATGAGCAGTTCTTC. Full variable domain (outside the CDR3, taken from reference TRBV2 and TRBJ2-1): EPEVTQTPSHQVTQMGQEVILRCVPISNHLYFYWYRQILGQKVEFLVSFYNNEISEKSEIFDDQFSVERPDGSNFTLKIRSTKLEDSAMYFCATAPPSGPYEQFFGPGTRLTVL.

In this sample, this clone turned up a few times. The gene calls are TRBV7-6 and TRBJ2-7, with no clear D. This CDR3 comprises 14 residues. V was shortened by 5 bases and J by 4 bases, with 15 bases between the two germline ends. Germline values: CDR1 SGHVS, CDR2 FNYEAQ. The DNA for the CDR3 is TGTGCCAGCAGCCCAACAGCTCCGCAGTACGAGCAGTACTTC. Its protein is CASSPTAPQYEQYF.

The V gene is TRBV7-9, the J gene TRBJ1-5; no clear D. V shed 3 bases and J shed 5 bases, with 5 bases lying between them. CDR3 length: 12 amino acids. Germline CDR1 reads SEHNR; CDR2 reads FQNEAQ (reference sequence). CDR3 residues: CASSFQDQPQHF. The DNA of the CDR3 is TGTGCCAGCAGCTTTCAAGATCAGCCCCAGCATTTT.

This clone was observed a handful of times. The chain joins TRBV7-6 to TRBJ2-2; 9 nucleotides line up with TRBD1. V dropped 4 bases and J dropped 5; count of bases not matched to a gene: 5. Per germline, CDR1 SGHVS and CDR2 FNYEAQ. This CDR3 has 15 residues. CDR3 coding DNA: TGTGCCAGCAGCTCAACAGGGGGCTCGACCGGGGAGCTGTTTTTT. Translated, it gives CASSSTGGSTGELFF. The entire variable domain, with the rest obtained from reference TRBV7-6 and TRBJ2-2, is as follows: GAGVSQSPRYKVTKRGQDVALRCDPISGHVSLYWYRQALGQGPEFLTYFNYEAQQDKSGLPNDRFSAERPEGSISTLTIQRTEQRDSAMYRCASSSTGGSTGELFFGEGSRLTVL.

This sequence joins TRBV7-3 and TRBJ2-1; TRBD2 matches 12 bases. V lost 3 bases, J lost 5 bases, and 5 bases stayed unmatched. Germline CDR1 and CDR2: SGHTA and FQGTGA. CDR3 length equals 16 residues. The CDR3 DNA reads as TGTGCCAGCAGCTTGGCGACTAGCGGGGGAAACAATGAGCAGTTCTTC. Translating gives CASSLATSGGNNEQFF.

The genes are TRBV7-8 and TRBJ1-2, with no clear D. Germline loops: CDR1 SGHVS, CDR2 FQNEAQ. V lost 5 bases and J 4 bases, leaving 14 bases between the germline ends. This CDR3 comprises 14 residues. The CDR3 DNA follows: TGTGCCAGCAGCGCCCACCAGGAGCCCTATGGCTACACCTTC. Its protein is CASSAHQEPYGYTF. Complete variable domain (other parts from reference TRBV7-8 and TRBJ1-2): GAGVSQSPRYKVAKRGQDVALRCDPISGHVSLFWYQQALGQGPEFLTYFQNEAQLDKSGLPSDRFFAERPEGSVSTLKIQRTQQEDSAVYLCASSAHQEPYGYTFGSGTRLTVV.

Only a few counts were recorded for this clone. This chain links TRBV7-2 with TRBJ2-3; perhaps TRBD2 as D (5 bases). The germline CDR1 and CDR2 sequences are SGHTA and FQGNSA. CDR3 length: 17 residues. Trimming pared 2 bases from V and 1 base from J, leaving 16 bases between. The CDR3 sequence is CASSLLGGHGGTDTQYF. CDR3 in DNA: TGTGCCAGCAGCTTATTAGGCGGGCACGGGGGCACAGATACGCAGTATTTT.

This clone was seen at least ten times. This CDR3 reads CATHRDTGGDEQFF. In DNA form, the CDR3 reads TGTGCCACACACCGGGACACCGGGGGGGATGAGCAGTTCTTC. The genes are TRBV10-3 and TRBJ2-1, with TRBD2 matching 8 bases. V lost 10 bases and J lost 8; bases outside the gene matches: 13. Germline V gives CDR1 ENHRY, CDR2 SYGVKD. The CDR3 is 14 residues long.

The CDR3 region has the DNA TGTGCCAGCAGCCCGGGTGGTATAGAGGAAAAACTGTTTTTT. The encoded protein is CASSPGGIEEKLFF. The V gene is TRBV5-6, the J gene TRBJ1-4; D remains ambiguous. Looked up from germline, CDR1 is SGHDT and CDR2 is YYEEEE. V shed 4 bases and J shed 8 bases, with 15 bases lying between them. The CDR3 has 14 amino acids.

Note on this clone: An end of the junction does not agree with germline; a read error may underlie this. This chain uses TRBV29-1 with TRBJ2-7, with TRBD2 matching 9 bases. The CDR3 is 13 residues long. Germline V gene data show CDR1 as SQVTM and CDR2 as ANQGSEA. The CDR3: CSVVGTSSNEQYF. CDR3 in DNA: TGCAGCGTTGTCGGGACTAGCTCCAACGAGCAGTACTTC.

J is TRBJ2-5 and V is TRBV18, with D perhaps matching TRBD2 (5 bases). V was cut by 5 bases and J by 5 bases, with 18 bases left in between. The CDR3 sequence is 15 residues long. Per germline, CDR1 KGHSH and CDR2 LQKENI. In nucleotides, the CDR3 is TGTGCCAGCTCAGAGCGAGCTAGCACGGGGGAGACCCAGTACTTC. It specifies CASSERASTGETQYF.